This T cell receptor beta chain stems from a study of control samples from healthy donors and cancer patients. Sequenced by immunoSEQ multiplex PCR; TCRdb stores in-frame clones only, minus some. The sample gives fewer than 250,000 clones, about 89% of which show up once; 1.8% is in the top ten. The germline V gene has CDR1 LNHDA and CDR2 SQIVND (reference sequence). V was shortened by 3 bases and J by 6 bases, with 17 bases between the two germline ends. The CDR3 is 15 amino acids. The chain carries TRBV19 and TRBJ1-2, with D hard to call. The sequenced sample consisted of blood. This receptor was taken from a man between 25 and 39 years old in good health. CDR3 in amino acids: CASSIRAEGRNGYTF. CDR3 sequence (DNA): TGTGCCAGTAGTATCAGAGCGGAGGGTCGCAATGGCTACACCTTC.